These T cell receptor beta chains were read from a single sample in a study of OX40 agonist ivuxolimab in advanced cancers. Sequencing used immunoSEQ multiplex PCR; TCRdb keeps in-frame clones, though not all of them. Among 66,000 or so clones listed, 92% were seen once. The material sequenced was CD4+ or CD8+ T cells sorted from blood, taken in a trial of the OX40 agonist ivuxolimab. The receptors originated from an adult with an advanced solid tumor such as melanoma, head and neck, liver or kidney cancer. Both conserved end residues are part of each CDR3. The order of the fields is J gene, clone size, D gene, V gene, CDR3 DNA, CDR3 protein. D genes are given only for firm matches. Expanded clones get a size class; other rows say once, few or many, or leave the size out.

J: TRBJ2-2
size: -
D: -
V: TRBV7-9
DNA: TGTGCCAGCAGCCCGACGCACAGGAACACCGGGGAGCTGTTTTTT
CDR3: CASSPTHRNTGELFF

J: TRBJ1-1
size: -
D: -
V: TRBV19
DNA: TGTGCCAGTAGTATAGTTGAGAGCACTGAAGCTTTCTTT
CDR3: CASSIVESTEAFF

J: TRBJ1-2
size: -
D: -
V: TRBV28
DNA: TGTGCCAGCAGTTTGGGTACAAACGGCTACACCTTC
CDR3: CASSLGTNGYTF

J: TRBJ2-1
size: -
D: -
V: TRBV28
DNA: TGTGCCAGCAGACTTCCCCGGGACCAAAATGAGCAGTTCTTC
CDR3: CASRLPRDQNEQFF

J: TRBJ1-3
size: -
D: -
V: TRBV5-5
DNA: TGTGCCAGCAGCTTGTTCAGGGCGTACTCTGGAAACACCATATATTTT
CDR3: CASSLFRAYSGNTIYF

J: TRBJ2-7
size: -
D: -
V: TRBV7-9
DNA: TGTGCCAGCAGCTTAGTTAGAGGGAAATCCTACGAGCAGTACTTC
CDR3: CASSLVRGKSYEQYF

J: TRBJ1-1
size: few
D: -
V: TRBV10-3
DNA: TGTGCCATCAGTGAGTCGGACAGACAAGCTTTCTTT
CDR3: CAISESDRQAFF

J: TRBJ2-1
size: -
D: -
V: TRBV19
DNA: TGTGCCAGTAGTATAGGTTCGGGGGCGGGGCAGTTCTTC
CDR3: CASSIGSGAGQFF

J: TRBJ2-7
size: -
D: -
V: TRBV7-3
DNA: TGTGCCAGCAGCTTAGGTTATACAGAACATGAGCAGTACTTC
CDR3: CASSLGYTEHEQYF

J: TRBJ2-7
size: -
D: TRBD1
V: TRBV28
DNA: TGTGCCAGCAGTTTTCAATACGGGACAGGGGCCTACGAGCAGTACTTC
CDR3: CASSFQYGTGAYEQYF

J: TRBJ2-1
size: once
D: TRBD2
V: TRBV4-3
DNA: TGCGCCAGCAGCCAAGATTCACTAGCGGTTTACAATGAGCAGTTCTTC
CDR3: CASSQDSLAVYNEQFF

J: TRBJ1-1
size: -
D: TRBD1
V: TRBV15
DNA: TGTGCCACCAGCAGAGGCCATTTACAGGGGCTCGACACTGAAGCTTTCTTT
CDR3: CATSRGHLQGLDTEAFF

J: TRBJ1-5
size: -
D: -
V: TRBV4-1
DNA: TGCGCCAGCAGCCAAGTTCCACAGGGAAATCAGCCCCAGCATTTT
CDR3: CASSQVPQGNQPQHF

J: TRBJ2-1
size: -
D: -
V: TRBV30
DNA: TGTGCCTGGAGTGTGGGATCAGGGCGGAATGAGCAGTTCTTC
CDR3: CAWSVGSGRNEQFF

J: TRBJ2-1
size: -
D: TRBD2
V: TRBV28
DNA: TGTGCCAGTACCATAGCGGGGGGGAACAATGAGCAGTTCTTC
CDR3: CASTIAGGNNEQFF

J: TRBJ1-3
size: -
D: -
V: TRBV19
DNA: TGTGCCAGTAGCCACCGGACGGTTGCTATAGACACCATATATTTT
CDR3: CASSHRTVAIDTIYF

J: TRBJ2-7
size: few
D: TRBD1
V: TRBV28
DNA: TGTGCCAGCATCACCGGGACAGGGAAGGGCTACGAGCAGTACTTC
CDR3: CASITGTGKGYEQYF

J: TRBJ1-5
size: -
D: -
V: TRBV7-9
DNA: TGTGCCAGCAGCTTTTGGGGAGAGAGAGGTCAGCCCCAGCATTTT
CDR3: CASSFWGERGQPQHF

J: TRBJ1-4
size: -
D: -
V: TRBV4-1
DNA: TGCGCCAGCAGCCAAGATTTGGGAGGGGGTCGACATGAAAAACTGTTTTTT
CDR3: CASSQDLGGGRHEKLFF

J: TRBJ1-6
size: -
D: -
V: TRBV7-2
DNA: TGTGCCAGCAGCTTAGTCGGGGCGGCGGGTTCACCCCTCCACTTT
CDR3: CASSLVGAAGSPLHF

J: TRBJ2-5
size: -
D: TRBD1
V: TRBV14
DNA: TGTGCCAGCAGCCACCCCCGGGACAGACAGACGGAGACCCAGTACTTC
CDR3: CASSHPRDRQTETQYF

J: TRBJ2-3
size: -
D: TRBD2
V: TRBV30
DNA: TGTGCCTGGAGAGGACTAGCGGGATCCACAGATACGCAGTATTTT
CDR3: CAWRGLAGSTDTQYF

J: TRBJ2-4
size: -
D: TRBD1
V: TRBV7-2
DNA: TGTGCCAGCAGCTTGAGGACAGGGACGGTCGGGAACATTCAGTACTTC
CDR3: CASSLRTGTVGNIQYF

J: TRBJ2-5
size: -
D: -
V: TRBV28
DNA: TGTGCCAGCAGTGGACAGTTACAAGAGACCCAGTACTTC
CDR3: CASSGQLQETQYF

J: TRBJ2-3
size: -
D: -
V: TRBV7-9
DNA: TGTGCCAGCAGCTCCCTCCTAGGCACAGATACGCAGTATTTT
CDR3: CASSSLLGTDTQYF

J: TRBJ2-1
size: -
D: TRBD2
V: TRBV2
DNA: TGTGCCAGCAGCGACGGGACTAGCGGGGGGGCGGATGAGCAGTTCTTC
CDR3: CASSDGTSGGADEQFF

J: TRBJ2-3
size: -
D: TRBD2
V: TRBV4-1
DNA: TGCGCCAGCAGCCTCTTCGTGGGAGGGGCTGGCCCGGATACGCAGTATTTT
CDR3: CASSLFVGGAGPDTQYF

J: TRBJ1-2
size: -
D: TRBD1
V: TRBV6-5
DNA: TGTGCCAGCAGTAAACGACAGGGAGACGTCTATGGCTACACCTTC
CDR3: CASSKRQGDVYGYTF

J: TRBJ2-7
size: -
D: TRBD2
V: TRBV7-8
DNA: TGTGCCAGCAGCTCTTGGACTAGCTCCTACGAGCAGTACTTC
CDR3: CASSSWTSSYEQYF

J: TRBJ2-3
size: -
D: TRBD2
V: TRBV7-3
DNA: TGTGCCAGCAGCTTAACGGGAGGGAGCACAGATACGCAGTATTTT
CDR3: CASSLTGGSTDTQYF

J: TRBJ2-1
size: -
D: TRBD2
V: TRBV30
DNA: TGTGCCTGGAGTACCCTAGCGGGAGCAGTTGAGCAGTTCTTC
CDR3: CAWSTLAGAVEQFF

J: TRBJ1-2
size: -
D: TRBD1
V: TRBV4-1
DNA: TGCGCCAGCAGCCTCCGGGACAGACCCGATACTAACTATGGCTACACCTTC
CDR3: CASSLRDRPDTNYGYTF

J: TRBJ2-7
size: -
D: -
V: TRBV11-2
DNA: TGTGCCAGCAGCTTAGTCGTCAGGGCCGAGCAGTACTTC
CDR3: CASSLVVRAEQYF

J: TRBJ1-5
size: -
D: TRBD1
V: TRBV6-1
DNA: TGTGCCAGCATTTACGGAGGGGGCGGTCAGCCCCAGCATTTT
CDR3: CASIYGGGGQPQHF